This T cell receptor (beta chain) was captured in a study of identical twins. J lost 7 bases, V lost 5 bases, and 8 bases had no gene match. The CDR3 length is 14 residues. Germline V lookup: CDR1 SQVTM, CDR2 ANQGSEA. The table lists this clonotype with many counts. Its antigen remains unidentified. The authors used template switching to add a universal primer site and gave cDNA unique molecular identifiers. TCRdb independently ran MiXCR on the 5' RACE reads; one entry per CDR3 protein. Of fewer than 250,000 distinct CDR3 sequences listed, around 6.9% are singletons. Study-wide points: Conclusions came from cross-sectional statistical analysis, not from following the same donors. Clonotypes of the beta chain that were abundant in cord blood carried fewer insertions (memory repertoires showed none).

These sequences were also reported in another study, on yellow fever vaccine responses in identical twins. That work contributes: Twins' vaccine T cell responses reportedly seemed partly convergent and partly personalized.

Material for sequencing was memory (CD45RO+) T cells sorted from blood. The chain is built from TRBV29-1 and TRBJ2-6; 7 positions agree with TRBD1. This TCR was recovered from a woman in her late teens or twenties in good health. The CDR3 sequence: CSVQGWDSANVLTF. In DNA, the CDR3 is TGCAGCGTTCAGGGTTGGGACAGTGCCAACGTCCTGACTTTC.